This T cell receptor (beta chain) came from a study of T cell responses to AZD1222 COVID-19 vaccine. A word on this clone: Its target is unknown.

Clones were read by immunoSEQ multiplex PCR, and TCRdb kept only the in-frame ones, dropping some. Here the sample spans 100,000 to 150,000 clones, 90% to 95% being singletons. Overall study results and limits: A mostly white British donor set with more females was recruited, and clonal diversity was possibly underestimated.

CDR1 is LGHDT and CDR2 is YNNKEL in the germline V gene (reference sequence). This CDR3 has 14 amino acids. Trimming took 0 bases from V and 11 from J, leaving 16 bases between them. The sequence was collected from an adult who received the AZD1222 COVID-19 vaccine. The gene calls are TRBV3-1 (or the pseudogene TRBV3-2) and TRBJ1-1; D gene uncertain. The sequences come from peripheral blood, collected 28 days after the second AZD1222 dose. The CDR3 coding sequence is TGTGCCAGCAGCCAAGATAGAACCACGGCCTTGGCTTTCTTT. Its translation is CASSQDRTTALAFF.